This note documents a single TCR beta chain sequence. Its specificity is unknown. These data belong to a study of long-term antiretroviral therapy in people with HIV. As for the study in general: There is a gap of about a decade between the earliest samples and the later 2015 immediate-ART recommendation. Findings and caveats of the study: The repertoire was dominated at all time points by clones expanded before ART.

Every participant with HIV received treatment in the United States. Per germline, CDR1 SGHKS and CDR2 YYEKEE (reference sequence). With 4 bases removed from V and 4 bases from J, the gap between germline ends came to 18 bases. The CDR3 is 15 amino acids. Researchers ran immunoSEQ v3.0 at survey level. Sequencing was intended to reach about 35,000-50,000 T-cell genomes per sample. Profiled with immunoSEQ multiplex PCR; TCRdb holds only in-frame clones, not every one. The table has 15,000 to 20,000 clones, 60% to 80% seen once. This sequence joins TRBV5-5 and TRBJ2-7, with TRBD2 as a possible D gene (5 bases). The source was unsorted PBMCs, collected 2.3 years after starting antiretroviral therapy. This TCR was sampled from a woman in her 40s with HIV. The CDR3 DNA sequence: TGTGCCAGCAGCATCGCGCACGGGAACCCTTACGAGCAGTACTTC. Residues: CASSIAHGNPYEQYF.